This TCR beta chain was observed in a study of blood T cell repertoires in COVID-19 (dated by TCRdb to the early 2020s). About the investigation overall: Samples from collaborators originated in the United States, Italy and Spain and spanned both the acute and convalescent phases of COVID-19. The prospective study material was composed of cDNA or gDNA derived from T cells, B-cell-depleted T cells, or PBMCs. The dataset comprised deeply sampled blood TCRbeta repertoires from subjects exposed to, actively infected with, or recovered from COVID-19. The repertoires were released in a freely available public database intended as a resource for research on the immune response to SARS-CoV-2. The samples were drawn from the first 160 participants of the ongoing ImmuneRACE study and from 1,254 subjects provided by 6 global collaborators. Nearly every sample came with metadata listing a de-identified subject ID, COVID-19 status, age in years and sex. Where available, HLA class I and class II types were taken from metadata supplied by the sample provider and were not determined by assay-based typing.

Notes on this clone: The antigen it recognizes is unknown. Per-nucleotide qualities are absent, and no much larger clonotype sits a single base away.

Trimming takes 7 bases from V and 2 bases from J, and the germline ends sit 17 bases apart. Its CDR3 holds 15 amino acids, cysteine through phenylalanine. Only the CDR3 portion is preserved as DNA: 45 bases, with reading frame beginning at the first base. CDR1 and CDR2, per the germline V gene, are SGHTA and FQGNSA. Each collaborating institution followed its own protocols to collect whole blood in K2EDTA tubes. For TCRbeta analysis, collaborators shipped samples as frozen whole blood, isolated PBMCs, or DNA extracted from either of those sample types. TCRbeta CDR3 regions were amplified from genomic DNA by means of the immunoSEQ Assay, a bias-controlled multiplex PCR. For the original study's pipeline: Nucleated cell counts per sample were estimated from amplification of reference gene primers within the assay. Sequence reads were collapsed and filtered to measure the absolute abundance of every unique TCRbeta CDR3 rearrangement. For each sample, productive Simpson clonality was calculated as the square root of Simpson's diversity index over productive rearrangements. TCRdb took this table from immuneACCESS and kept in-frame rearrangements with V and J called. Such tables lack part of the clones; where checked against another copy, unresolved V genes explain under half of the gap, and the rest is unexplained. The V and J calls and clone size are taken from that table; D and trimming were inferred from the DNA. The sample contains about 120,000 clones, more than 90% of them found a single time. The leading ten clones occupy around 3.6% of the sample.

On the study overall, not on this receptor specifically: Clinical and demographic metadata were provided uncurated, with the amount varying by source and participant.

The sample taken for sequencing was peripheral blood. This receptor chain uses TRBV7-2 and TRBJ1-2, with a weak D call of TRBD1 (6 bases match). This clonotype was sampled from a man in his forties or fifties with active COVID-19. CDR3 region: CASTQRGRGNYGYTF. The bases read TGTGCCAGCACCCAAAGGGGCAGGGGCAACTATGGCTACACCTTC.